The 7 T cell receptor beta chains given below trace back to one sample, sequenced in a study of cytomegalovirus exposure and HLA in healthy donors. The PCR employed 60 Vbeta primers together with 13 Jbeta primers. Sequencing used immunoSEQ multiplex PCR; TCRdb keeps in-frame clones, though not all of them. This table holds 150,000 to 200,000 clones, approximately 80% found once. The source material was PBMCs. The origin of the receptors is a man aged 18-30 years in good health and CMV-seronegative.

The chain employs TRBV27 and TRBJ2-7, with TRBD1 identical over 9 bases. V lost 1 base, J lost 4 bases, and 8 bases stayed unmatched. CDR3 length equals 16 residues. CDR1 and CDR2 (germline): MNHEY, SMNVEV (reference sequence). CDR3 amino acids: CASSLLQGTGSYEQYF. The CDR3 DNA is TGTGCCAGCAGTTTATTACAGGGGACAGGGTCTTACGAGCAGTACTTC.

The gene calls are TRBV6-5 and TRBJ2-1; 9 bases are a match to TRBD1. Trimming at V came to 9 bases and at J to 4 bases, leaving 7 bases not matched to a gene. The CDR3 runs to 14 residues. CDR1 MNHEY and CDR2 SVGAGI come from the germline V gene. CDR3 loop: CASFAGTGYNEQFF. Written as DNA, the CDR3 is TGTGCCAGTTTCGCCGGGACAGGGTACAATGAGCAGTTCTTC.

This clone was observed a single time. The V gene is TRBV6-5, the J gene TRBJ2-7; no firm D call. This CDR3 region has 15 residues. The V gene lost 6 bases and the J gene lost 2 bases, with 17 bases spanning the gap. CDR1 is MNHEY and CDR2 is SVGAGI in the germline V gene. CDR3 nucleotides: TGTGCCAGCAGGTCCGGTGGGCAGGCTACCTACGAGCAGTACTTC. Protein: CASRSGGQATYEQYF.

This chain links TRBV6-5 with TRBJ1-2; D perhaps matches TRBD1 (6 bases). The length of the CDR3 is 15 residues. V was trimmed by 1 base and J by 6 bases, leaving 15 bases between them. CDR1 and CDR2 from the germline V gene are MNHEY and SVGAGI. The CDR3 protein is CASSYLETGMNGYTF. DNA of the CDR3: TGTGCCAGCAGTTACTTAGAGACAGGAATGAATGGCTACACCTTC.

The chain combines TRBV19 with TRBJ2-7; D possibly corresponds to TRBD2 (6 bases). The V end lost 8 bases, the J end lost 3 bases, and 14 bases lay between the germline ends. The CDR3 has 13 amino acids. CDR1 LNHDA and CDR2 SQIVND come from the germline V gene (reference sequence). The CDR3: CASARGGVYEQYF. The DNA for the CDR3 is TGTGCCAGTGCCCGCGGCGGGGTCTACGAGCAGTACTTC.

The chain links TRBV11-2 to TRBJ2-3; D not resolved. CDR1 is SGHAT, CDR2 FQNNGV, per germline. V shed 5 bases and J shed 4 bases, with 7 bases lying between them. The CDR3 runs to 12 residues. Here the CDR3 reads CASSGMSDTQYF. CDR3 sequence (DNA): TGTGCCAGCAGCGGCATGTCAGATACGCAGTATTTT.

The chain links TRBV4-1 to TRBJ1-2, with D possibly being TRBD1 (5 bases). V lost 6 bases and J 8 bases, leaving 16 bases between the germline ends. The CDR3 totals 13 residues. Germline CDR1 is MGHRA and CDR2 is YSYEKL. CDR3 loop: CASRQDPLFGYTF. The DNA for the CDR3 is TGCGCCAGCAGACAGGACCCCTTGTTCGGCTACACCTTC.